What follows is one T cell receptor beta chain and its context. This entry is derived from a study of T cell changes during pregnancy in multiple sclerosis. From germline, CDR1 is MDHEN and CDR2 SYDVKM. The CDR3 totals 14 residues. Trimming cost V 4 bases and J 6 bases; bases outside gene matches: 4. Sequencing was performed with immunoSEQ multiplex PCR; in TCRdb, only in-frame clones are kept and a portion is missing. The repertoire holds 20,000 to 30,000 clones, 85% to 90% seen once, with around 0.96% in the top ten. The J gene is TRBJ1-5, the V gene TRBV28; TRBD1 aligns across 9 bases. The TCR comes from a female donor in good health, enrolled as a control in a pregnancy study. Sequences were derived from CD4+ T cells from peripheral blood mononuclear cells, sampled in the second trimester of pregnancy. The CDR3 DNA reads TGTGCCAGCAGTTCGGGACAGGGCCTTCAGCCCCAGCATTTT. This translates into CASSSGQGLQPQHF.